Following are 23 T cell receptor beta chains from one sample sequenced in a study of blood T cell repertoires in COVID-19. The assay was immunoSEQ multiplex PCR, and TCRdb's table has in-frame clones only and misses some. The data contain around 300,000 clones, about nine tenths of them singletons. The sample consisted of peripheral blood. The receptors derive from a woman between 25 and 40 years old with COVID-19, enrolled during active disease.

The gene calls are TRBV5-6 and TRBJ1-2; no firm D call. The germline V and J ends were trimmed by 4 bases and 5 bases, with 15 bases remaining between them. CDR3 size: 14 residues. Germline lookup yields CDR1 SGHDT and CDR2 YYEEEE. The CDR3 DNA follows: TGTGCCAGCAGCCCAGGTGCCTCCTTTTATGGCTACACCTTC. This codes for CASSPGASFYGYTF.

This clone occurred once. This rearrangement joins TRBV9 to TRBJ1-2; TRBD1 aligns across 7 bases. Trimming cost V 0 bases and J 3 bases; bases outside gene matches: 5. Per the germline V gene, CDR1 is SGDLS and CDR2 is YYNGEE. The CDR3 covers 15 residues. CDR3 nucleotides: TGTGCCAGCAGCGTAGTCGCAGGGGGAGACTATGGCTACACCTTC. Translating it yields CASSVVAGGDYGYTF.

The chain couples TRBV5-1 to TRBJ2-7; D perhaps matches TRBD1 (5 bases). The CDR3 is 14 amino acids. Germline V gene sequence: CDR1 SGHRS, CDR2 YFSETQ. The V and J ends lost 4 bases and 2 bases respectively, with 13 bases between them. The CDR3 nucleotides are TGCGCCAGCAGCCACGACAGCAATCCCTACGAGCAGTACTTC. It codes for CASSHDSNPYEQYF.

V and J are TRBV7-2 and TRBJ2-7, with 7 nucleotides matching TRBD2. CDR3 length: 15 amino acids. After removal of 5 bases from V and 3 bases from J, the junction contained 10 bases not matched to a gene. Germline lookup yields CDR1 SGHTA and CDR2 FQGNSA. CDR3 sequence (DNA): TGTGCCAGCAGCAAAGGACCGCGGGAGTACTACGAGCAGTACTTC. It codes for CASSKGPREYYEQYF.

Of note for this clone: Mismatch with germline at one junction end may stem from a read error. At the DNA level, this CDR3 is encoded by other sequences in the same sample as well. CDR3 nucleotides: TGTGCCAGCAGTTTGGGTCGCCGGGAGACCCAGTACTTC. This codes for CASSLGRRETQYF. The V and J genes are TRBV5-6 and TRBJ2-5; no clear D gene. CDR1 is SGHDT and CDR2 is YYEEEE in the germline V gene. The CDR3 extends over 13 amino acids. Looking up the rest from reference TRBV5-6 and TRBJ2-5 gives the full variable domain: DAGVTQSPTHLIKTRGQQVTLRCSPKSGHDTVSWYQQALGQGPQFIFQYYEEEERQRGNFPDRFSGHQFPNYSSELNVNALLLGDSALYLCASSLGRRETQYFGPGTRLLVL.

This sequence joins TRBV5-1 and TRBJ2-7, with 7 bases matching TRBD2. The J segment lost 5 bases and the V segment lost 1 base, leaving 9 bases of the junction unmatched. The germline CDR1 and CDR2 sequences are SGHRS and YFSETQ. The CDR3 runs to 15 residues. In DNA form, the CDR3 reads TGCGCCAGCAGCTTGAAGTCTAGCGGAGGGAACGAGCAGTACTTC. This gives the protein CASSLKSSGGNEQYF. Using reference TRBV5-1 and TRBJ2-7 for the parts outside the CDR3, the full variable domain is KAGVTQTPRYLIKTRGQQVTLSCSPISGHRSVSWYQQTPGQGLQFLFEYFSETQRNKGNFPGRFSGRQFSNSRSEMNVSTLELGDSALYLCASSLKSSGGNEQYFGPGTRLTVT.

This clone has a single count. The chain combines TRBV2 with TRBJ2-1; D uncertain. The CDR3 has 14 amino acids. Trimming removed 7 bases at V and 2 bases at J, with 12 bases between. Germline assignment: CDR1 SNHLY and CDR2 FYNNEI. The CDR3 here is CASIEDRTYNEQFF. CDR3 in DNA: TGTGCCAGCATCGAGGATAGGACCTACAATGAGCAGTTCTTC.

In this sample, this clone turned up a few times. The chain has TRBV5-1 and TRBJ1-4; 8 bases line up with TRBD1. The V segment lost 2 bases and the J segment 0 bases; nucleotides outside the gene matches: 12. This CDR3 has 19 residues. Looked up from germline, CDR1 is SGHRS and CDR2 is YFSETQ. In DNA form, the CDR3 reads TGCGCCAGCAGCTTAAGCCCCAGGGGGCGCGGGACAACTAATGAAAAACTGTTTTTT. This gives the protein CASSLSPRGRGTTNEKLFF.

The CDR3: CAWSTGLAGGEQYF. CDR3 nucleotide sequence: TGTGCCTGGAGCACGGGACTAGCGGGAGGCGAGCAGTACTTC. V is TRBV30 and J is TRBJ2-7, with 15 positions matching TRBD2. The germline V gene encodes CDR1 GTSNPN and CDR2 SVGIG (reference sequence). Losses at the gene ends were 3 bases for V and 6 bases for J; bases not matched to a gene: 3. The CDR3 has 14 residues. Together with reference TRBV30 and TRBJ2-7, the CDR3 gives the full variable domain: SQTIHQWPATLVQPVGSPLSLECTVEGTSNPNLYWYRQAAGRGLQLLFYSVGIGQISSEVPQNLSASRPQDRQFILSSKKLLLSDSGFYLCAWSTGLAGGEQYFGPGTRLTVT.

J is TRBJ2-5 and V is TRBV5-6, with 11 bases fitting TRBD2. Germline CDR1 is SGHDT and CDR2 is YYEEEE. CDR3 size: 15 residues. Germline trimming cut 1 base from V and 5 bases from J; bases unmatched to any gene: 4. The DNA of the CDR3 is TGTGCCAGCAGCTTGACTAGCGGGAGAATGGAGACCCAGTACTTC. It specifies CASSLTSGRMETQYF.

The CDR3 spells CASSISSGRTGELFF. The DNA for the CDR3 is TGTGCCAGTAGTATTTCTAGCGGGAGAACCGGGGAGCTGTTTTTT. The gene calls are TRBV19 and TRBJ2-2; 10 bases map to TRBD2. After removal of 3 bases from V and 5 bases from J, the junction contained 3 bases not matched to a gene. The CDR3 is 15 amino acids. The germline gives CDR1 LNHDA, CDR2 SQIVND (reference sequence).

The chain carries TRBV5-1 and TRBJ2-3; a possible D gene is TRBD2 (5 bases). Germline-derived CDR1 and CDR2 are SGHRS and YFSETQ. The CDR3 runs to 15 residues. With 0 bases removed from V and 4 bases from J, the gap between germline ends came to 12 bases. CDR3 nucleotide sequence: TGCGCCAGCAGCTTGGTTCGGGGAGCGGCAGATACGCAGTATTTT. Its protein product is CASSLVRGAADTQYF.

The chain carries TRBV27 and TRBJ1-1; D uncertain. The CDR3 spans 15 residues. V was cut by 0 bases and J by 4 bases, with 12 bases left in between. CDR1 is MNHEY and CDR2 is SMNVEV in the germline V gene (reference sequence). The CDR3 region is CASSLSGGLGTEAFF. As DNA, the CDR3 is TGTGCCAGCAGTTTATCAGGCGGGCTGGGCACTGAAGCTTTCTTT.

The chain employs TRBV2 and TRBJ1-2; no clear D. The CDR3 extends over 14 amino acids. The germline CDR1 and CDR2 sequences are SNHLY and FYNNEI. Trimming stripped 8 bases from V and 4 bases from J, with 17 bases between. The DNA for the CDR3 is TGTGCCAGCCGGGAGGGATTGCTGAGCTATGGCTACACCTTC. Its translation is CASREGLLSYGYTF.

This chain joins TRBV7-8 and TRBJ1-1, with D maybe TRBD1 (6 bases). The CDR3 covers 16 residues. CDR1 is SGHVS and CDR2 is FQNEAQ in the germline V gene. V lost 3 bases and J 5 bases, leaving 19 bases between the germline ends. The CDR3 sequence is CASSLRPGTQGTEAFF. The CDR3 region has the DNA TGTGCCAGCAGCTTGAGGCCGGGGACCCAGGGGACTGAAGCTTTCTTT.

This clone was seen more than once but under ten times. CDR3 in amino acids: CASGQVVSFGELFF. The CDR3 DNA follows: TGTGCCAGTGGACAGGTAGTCTCCTTCGGGGAGCTGTTTTTT. The rearrangement uses TRBV19 and TRBJ2-2; 7 positions agree with TRBD1. J lost 7 bases, V lost 8 bases, and 10 bases had no gene match. Germline CDR1 reads LNHDA; CDR2 reads SQIVND (reference sequence). The CDR3 sequence is 14 residues long.

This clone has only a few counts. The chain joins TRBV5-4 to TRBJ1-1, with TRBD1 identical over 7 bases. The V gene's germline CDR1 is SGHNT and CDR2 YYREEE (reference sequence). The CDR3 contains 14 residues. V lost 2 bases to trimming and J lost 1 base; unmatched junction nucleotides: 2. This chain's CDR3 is CASSLGQENTEAFF. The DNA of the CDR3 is TGTGCCAGCAGCTTAGGACAGGAGAACACTGAAGCTTTCTTT.

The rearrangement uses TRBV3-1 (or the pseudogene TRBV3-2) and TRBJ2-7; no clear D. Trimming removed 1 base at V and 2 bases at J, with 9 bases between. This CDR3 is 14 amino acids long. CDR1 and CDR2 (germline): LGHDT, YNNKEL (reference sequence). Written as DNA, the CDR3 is TGTGCCAGCAGCCAAGGACTCATTCCCTACGAGCAGTACTTC. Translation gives CASSQGLIPYEQYF.

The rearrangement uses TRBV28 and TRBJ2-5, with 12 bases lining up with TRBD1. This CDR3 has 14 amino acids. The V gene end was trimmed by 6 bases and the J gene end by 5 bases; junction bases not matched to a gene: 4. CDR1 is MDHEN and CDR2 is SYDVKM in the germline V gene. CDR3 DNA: TGTGCCAGCAGGAGGGACAGGGGGCGGGAGACCCAGTACTTC. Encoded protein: CASRRDRGRETQYF.

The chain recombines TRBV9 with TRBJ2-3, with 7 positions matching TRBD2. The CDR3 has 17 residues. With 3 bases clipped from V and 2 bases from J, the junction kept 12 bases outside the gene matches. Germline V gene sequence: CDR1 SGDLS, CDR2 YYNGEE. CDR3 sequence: CASSETPLADLTDTQYF. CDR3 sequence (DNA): TGTGCCAGCAGCGAGACTCCTCTAGCGGATCTCACAGATACGCAGTATTTT. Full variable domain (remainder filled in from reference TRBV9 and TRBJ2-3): DSGVTQTPKHLITATGQRVTLRCSPRSGDLSVYWYQQSLDQGLQFLIQYYNGEERAKGNILERFSAQQFPDLHSELNLSSLELGDSALYFCASSETPLADLTDTQYFGPGTRLTVL.

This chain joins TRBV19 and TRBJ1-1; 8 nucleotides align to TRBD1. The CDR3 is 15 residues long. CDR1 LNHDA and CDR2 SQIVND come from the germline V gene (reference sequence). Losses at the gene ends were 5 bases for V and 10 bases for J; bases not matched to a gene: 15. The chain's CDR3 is CASSLHSDRALRAFF. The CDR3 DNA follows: TGTGCCAGTAGTCTGCATTCGGACAGGGCCCTTCGAGCTTTCTTT.

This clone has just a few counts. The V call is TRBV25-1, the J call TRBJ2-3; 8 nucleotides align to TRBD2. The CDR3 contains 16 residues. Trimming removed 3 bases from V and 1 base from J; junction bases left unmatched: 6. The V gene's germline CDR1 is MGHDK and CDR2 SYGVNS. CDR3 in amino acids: CASSDLGRGGTDTQYF. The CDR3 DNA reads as TGTGCCAGCAGTGATCTCGGGAGGGGCGGCACAGATACGCAGTATTTT.

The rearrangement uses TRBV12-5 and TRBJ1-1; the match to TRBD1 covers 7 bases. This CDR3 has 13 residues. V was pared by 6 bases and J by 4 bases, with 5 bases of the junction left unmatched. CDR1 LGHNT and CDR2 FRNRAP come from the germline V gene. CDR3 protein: CASGTGTSTEAFF. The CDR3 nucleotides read TGTGCTAGTGGGACAGGGACCTCCACTGAAGCTTTCTTT.